These 32 T cell receptor beta chains were sequenced from one sample in a study of shared clonotypes between healthy human individuals. Here immunoSEQ multiplex PCR was the method, and the copy in TCRdb shows in-frame clones only, minus some. Of around 700,000 clones detected, under 80% appear once; the ten largest clones hold over 1.5%. Sequencing was carried out using memory CD4+ T cells sorted from blood. Indicated subset: CD45RA-negative fraction. The receptors originated from a woman aged 25 to 39 in good health.

The rearrangement uses TRBV6-5 and TRBJ1-2; TRBD1 matches at 7 bases. With 5 bases clipped from V and 5 bases from J, the junction kept 8 bases outside the gene matches. The CDR3 is 14 amino acids. Germline CDR1 MNHEY, CDR2 SVGAGI. The CDR3 here is CASSRDRVGYGYTF. In DNA form, the CDR3 reads TGTGCCAGCAGTCGGGACAGAGTTGGGTATGGCTACACCTTC.

This clone was seen only once. The V gene is TRBV10-1, the J gene TRBJ2-3, with a tentative D call TRBD1 (6 bases). Deletions cut 8 bases from V and 4 bases from J, with 22 bases between. There are 16 residues in the CDR3. Germline V gene sequence: CDR1 WNHNN, CDR2 SYGVQD (reference sequence). CDR3 amino acids: CASGESGKGEADTQYF. CDR3 bases: TGCGCCAGCGGGGAGAGTGGCAAGGGGGAAGCAGATACGCAGTATTTT.

The chain recombines TRBV9 with TRBJ2-1, with a weak D call TRBD2 (5 bases). This CDR3 has 16 amino acids. From germline, CDR1 is SGDLS and CDR2 YYNGEE. V was clipped by 4 bases and J by 4 bases, with 18 bases between them. The CDR3, as DNA: TGTGCCAGCAGCCCGGCCGGGAACAGTGTTTACAATGAGCAGTTCTTC. Its translation: CASSPAGNSVYNEQFF. The complete variable domain, with remaining parts taken from reference TRBV9 and TRBJ2-1, reads DSGVTQTPKHLITATGQRVTLRCSPRSGDLSVYWYQQSLDQGLQFLIQYYNGEERAKGNILERFSAQQFPDLHSELNLSSLELGDSALYFCASSPAGNSVYNEQFFGPGTRLTVL.

This chain uses TRBV15 with TRBJ2-3, with D uncertain. The germline CDR1 and CDR2 sequences are LNHNV and YYDKDF (reference sequence). The CDR3 spans 12 residues. V dropped 5 bases and J dropped 5 bases, with 8 bases sitting between them. The CDR3 sequence: CATSPGVDTQYF. The DNA for the CDR3 is TGTGCCACCAGCCCCGGAGTAGATACGCAGTATTTT. Full variable domain (missing parts from reference TRBV15 and TRBJ2-3): DAMVIQNPRYQVTQFGKPVTLSCSQTLNHNVMYWYQQKSSQAPKLLFHYYDKDFNNEADTPDNFQSRRPNTSFCFLDIRSPGLGDTAMYLCATSPGVDTQYFGPGTRLTVL.

The chain links TRBV1 to TRBJ2-7; the table gives TRBD1 as D, unverified against the DNA. TRBV1 represents a pseudogene. The CDR3 has 16 amino acids. CDR3 sequence: CTSSFIGTGGNYEQYF. The CDR3 bases are TGCACCAGCAGCTTTATTGGGACAGGGGGAAACTACGAGCAGTACTTC.

This clone appeared a few times. The CDR3 coding sequence is TGTGCCAGCAGCGCCCGACAGGGTCAAGAGACCCAGTACTTC. Protein: CASSARQGQETQYF. The chain joins TRBV7-7 to TRBJ2-5; TRBD1 matches 7 bases. Germline CDR1 is SSHAT and CDR2 is FNYEAQ (reference sequence). V shed 5 bases, J shed 2 bases, and the junction held 5 bases outside the gene matches. The CDR3 has 14 amino acids.

This clone was recorded only once. CDR3 protein: CASSHYGAGAGRNIQYF. For the CDR3, the DNA is TGTGCCAGCAGCCATTATGGAGCGGGAGCGGGCCGAAACATTCAGTACTTC. The chain recombines TRBV4-2 with TRBJ2-4; 8 nucleotides line up with TRBD2. CDR3 length: 17 amino acids. V was clipped by 3 bases and J by 6 bases; unmatched bases: 13. Germline CDR1 reads LGHNA; CDR2 reads YNFKEQ.

This clone was seen only a few times. The chain has TRBV25-1 and TRBJ2-1; TRBD1 matches 10 bases. J was trimmed by 9 bases and V by 7 bases; bases with no gene match: 15. Germline V gene sequence: CDR1 MGHDK, CDR2 SYGVNS. The CDR3 runs 16 residues. This CDR3 reads CASTLTRDRGLGEQFF. The CDR3 DNA follows: TGTGCCAGCACTCTGACGCGGGACAGGGGTTTGGGTGAGCAGTTCTTC. The full variable domain, rest sourced from reference TRBV25-1 and TRBJ2-1, is EADIYQTPRYLVIGTGKKITLECSQTMGHDKMYWYQQDPGMELHLIHYSYGVNSTEKGDLSSESTVSRIRTEHFPLTLESARPSHTSQYLCASTLTRDRGLGEQFFGPGTRLTVL.

The genes are TRBV10-1 and TRBJ2-7; perhaps TRBD2 as D (6 bases). V lost 7 bases, J lost 6 bases, and 13 bases lay in between. Per the germline V gene, CDR1 is WNHNN and CDR2 is SYGVQD (reference sequence). The CDR3 is 12 residues long. CDR3 region: CASTGAGPEQYF. CDR3 bases: TGCGCCAGCACGGGAGCGGGTCCCGAGCAGTACTTC.

The V call is TRBV9, the J call TRBJ2-2; 10 bases are shared with TRBD2. This CDR3 contains 15 residues. After removal of 3 bases from V and 3 bases from J, the junction contained 2 bases not matched to a gene. The germline V gene has CDR1 SGDLS and CDR2 YYNGEE. The CDR3 loop reads CASSDGTSDTGELFF. The CDR3 coding sequence is TGTGCCAGCAGCGACGGGACTAGCGACACCGGGGAGCTGTTTTTT.

The chain uses TRBV28 and TRBJ2-7, with D unresolved. This CDR3 is 12 amino acids long. The germline gives CDR1 MDHEN, CDR2 SYDVKM. With 7 bases removed from V and 0 bases from J, the gap between germline ends came to 7 bases. The CDR3 here is CASKSSSYEQYF. CDR3 coding DNA: TGTGCCAGCAAGTCTAGCTCCTACGAGCAGTACTTC. Complete variable domain (other parts from reference TRBV28 and TRBJ2-7): DVKVTQSSRYLVKRTGEKVFLECVQDMDHENMFWYRQDPGLGLRLIYFSYDVKMKEKGDIPEGYSVSREKKERFSLILESASTNQTSMYLCASKSSSYEQYFGPGTRLTVT.

The table lists this clone with a few counts. V usage is TRBV9 and J usage is TRBJ1-1; the match to TRBD1 covers 10 bases. V gave up 4 bases and J gave up 1 base; unmatched junction bases: 7. CDR1 is SGDLS and CDR2 is YYNGEE in the germline V gene. The CDR3 runs 16 residues. CDR3 in amino acids: CASSLRDRGPNTEAFF. The CDR3 DNA follows: TGTGCCAGCAGCCTCCGGGACAGGGGCCCGAACACTGAAGCTTTCTTT. The full variable domain, with the rest looked up from reference TRBV9 and TRBJ1-1, is DSGVTQTPKHLITATGQRVTLRCSPRSGDLSVYWYQQSLDQGLQFLIQYYNGEERAKGNILERFSAQQFPDLHSELNLSSLELGDSALYFCASSLRDRGPNTEAFFGQGTRLTVV.

This clone was seen a handful of times. This chain joins TRBV6-5 and TRBJ1-5; D is ambiguous. V was pared by 6 bases and J by 0 bases, with 12 bases between. CDR3 length: 15 residues. Germline CDR1 MNHEY, CDR2 SVGAGI. The CDR3 here is CASSPSGNSNQPQHF. CDR3 in DNA: TGTGCCAGCAGCCCCTCGGGTAATAGCAATCAGCCCCAGCATTTT.

J is TRBJ2-3 and V is TRBV2; 10 nucleotides align to TRBD2. Trimming removed 6 bases from V and 5 bases from J; junction bases left unmatched: 8. CDR1 SNHLY and CDR2 FYNNEI come from the germline V gene. The CDR3 is 15 residues long. In DNA, the CDR3 is TGTGCCAGCAGAGGCAGAGCGGGAGGGAGAGATACGCAGTATTTT. This sequence encodes CASRGRAGGRDTQYF.

With respect to this clone: Other DNA sequences of this sample code for an identical CDR3. The chain combines TRBV12-5 with TRBJ2-3; D is unresolved. Germline CDR1 and CDR2: LGHNT and FRNRAP. V was cut by 5 bases and J by 2 bases, with 2 bases left in between. This CDR3 is 11 amino acids long. The DNA for the CDR3 is TGTGCTAGTGGTACCACAGATACGCAGTATTTT. This codes for CASGTTDTQYF.

This clone came up a few times. The genes are TRBV7-6 and TRBJ2-7, with a tentative D call TRBD2 (5 bases). Germline CDR1 is SGHVS and CDR2 is FNYEAQ. The CDR3 is made up of 14 amino acids. Trimming cost V 3 bases and J 2 bases, with 11 bases left between them. For the CDR3, the DNA is TGTGCCAGCAGCTTGGGTCGGGGTCCCTACGAGCAGTACTTC. Encoded protein: CASSLGRGPYEQYF. Using reference TRBV7-6 and TRBJ2-7 for the parts outside the CDR3, the full variable domain is GAGVSQSPRYKVTKRGQDVALRCDPISGHVSLYWYRQALGQGPEFLTYFNYEAQQDKSGLPNDRFSAERPEGSISTLTIQRTEQRDSAMYRCASSLGRGPYEQYFGPGTRLTVT.

The rearrangement uses TRBV7-2 and TRBJ2-1; the match to TRBD2 covers 11 bases. The length of the CDR3 is 16 residues. J was trimmed by 0 bases and V by 5 bases; bases with no gene match: 3. Germline loops: CDR1 SGHTA, CDR2 FQGNSA. CDR3 loop: CASSKLAGVSYNEQFF. The CDR3 nucleotides read TGTGCCAGCAGCAAACTAGCGGGAGTCTCCTACAATGAGCAGTTCTTC.

The chain links TRBV5-1 to TRBJ2-1; D possibly corresponds to TRBD2 (5 bases). Germline V gene data show CDR1 as SGHRS and CDR2 as YFSETQ. The CDR3 is 13 amino acids. Trimming removed 4 bases from V and 10 bases from J, with 15 bases in between. The CDR3 region has the DNA TGCGCCAGCAGCAGCTCGGGGTACTGGGAGCAGTTCTTC. It translates to CASSSSGYWEQFF.

This clone occurred many times. This chain uses TRBV18 with TRBJ1-1; D gene unclear. CDR1 is KGHSH and CDR2 is LQKENI in the germline V gene. Trimming cost V 1 base and J 2 bases, with 11 bases left between them. CDR3 size: 15 residues. The DNA of the CDR3 is TGTGCCAGCTCACCACTCGGGGTCCTCAACACTGAAGCTTTCTTT. Translation: CASSPLGVLNTEAFF.

This chain uses TRBV29-1 with TRBJ2-7, with 7 bases lining up with TRBD1. V was clipped by 4 bases and J by 3 bases; unmatched bases: 3. Germline CDR1 SQVTM, CDR2 ANQGSEA. There are 12 residues in the CDR3. The CDR3 protein is CSVAYRGYEQYF. CDR3 in DNA: TGCAGCGTTGCATACAGGGGCTACGAGCAGTACTTC.

As regards this clone: The same CDR3 can be traced to other DNA sequences in this sample. The CDR3 region is CASSSGSDTEAFF. CDR3 DNA: TGCGCCAGCAGCTCCGGGTCAGACACTGAAGCTTTCTTT. The J gene is TRBJ1-1, the V gene TRBV5-1, with D unresolved. The V gene's germline CDR1 is SGHRS and CDR2 YFSETQ. V was shortened by 3 bases and J by 3 bases, with 9 bases between the two germline ends. CDR3 length: 13 residues. Based on the CDR3 plus reference TRBV5-1 and TRBJ1-1, the full variable domain is KAGVTQTPRYLIKTRGQQVTLSCSPISGHRSVSWYQQTPGQGLQFLFEYFSETQRNKGNFPGRFSGRQFSNSRSEMNVSTLELGDSALYLCASSSGSDTEAFFGQGTRLTVV.

This sequence joins TRBV28 and TRBJ1-5; 10 nucleotides agree with TRBD1. Per germline, CDR1 MDHEN and CDR2 SYDVKM. The V and J ends lost 2 bases and 6 bases, in that order; junction bases with no gene match: 7. The CDR3 spans 16 residues. In DNA form, the CDR3 reads TGTGCCAGCAGTTTAGGACAGGGGGTTGGAGGTCAGCCCCAGCATTTT. Its protein product is CASSLGQGVGGQPQHF.

The chain combines TRBV13 with TRBJ2-2; D unclear. Trimming pared 4 bases from V and 3 bases from J, leaving 15 bases between. The CDR3 sequence is 16 residues long. The V gene's germline CDR1 is PRHDT and CDR2 FYEKMQ (reference sequence). This chain's CDR3 is CASSSGPDPYTGELFF. DNA for the CDR3: TGTGCCAGCAGCTCCGGCCCGGACCCCTACACCGGGGAGCTGTTTTTT.

The chain links TRBV6-6 to TRBJ1-1; 7 nucleotides line up with TRBD1. V dropped 6 bases and J dropped 8; count of bases not matched to a gene: 9. Germline CDR1 MNHNY, CDR2 SVGAGI (reference sequence). This CDR3 spans 13 amino acids. The chain's CDR3 is CASRFLRDREAFF. The CDR3 coding sequence is TGTGCCAGCAGATTCCTCCGGGACAGAGAAGCTTTCTTT.

CDR3 DNA sequence: TGTGCCAGCAGTTCTGGGGACAGGGTTGGCTACACCTTC. This encodes CASSSGDRVGYTF. This chain joins TRBV28 and TRBJ1-2; TRBD1 matches 9 bases. Germline V gene data show CDR1 as MDHEN and CDR2 as SYDVKM. J lost 7 bases, V lost 4 bases, and 4 bases had no gene match. The CDR3 extends over 13 amino acids.

This CDR3 reads CASSTGQHNEQFF. The CDR3 DNA follows: TGTGCCAGCAGCACCGGACAGCACAATGAGCAGTTCTTC. The chain has TRBV7-2 and TRBJ2-1, with a weak D call TRBD1 (6 bases). Germline lookup yields CDR1 SGHTA and CDR2 FQGNSA. V lost 5 bases and J lost 5, with 10 bases in between. The CDR3 has 13 residues.

The V call is TRBV6-6, the J call TRBJ2-7; unclear D gene. Trimming cost V 5 bases and J 3 bases, with 11 bases left between them. The CDR3 has 13 amino acids. From germline, CDR1 is MNHNY and CDR2 SVGAGI (reference sequence). In DNA, the CDR3 is TGTGCCAGCAGTCAATCTAACGGCTACGAGCAGTACTTC. It yields the protein CASSQSNGYEQYF.

The V gene is TRBV28, the J gene TRBJ2-5; D might be TRBD1 or TRBD2, each matching 6 bases. The length of the CDR3 is 13 residues. V dropped 6 bases and J dropped 4 bases, with 12 bases sitting between them. The germline V gene encodes CDR1 MDHEN and CDR2 SYDVKM. The DNA of the CDR3 is TGTGCCAGCAGGGACGGGGGCGGAGAGACCCAGTACTTC. Translating it yields CASRDGGGETQYF.

The chain employs TRBV18 and TRBJ2-1; no clear D. The V end lost 3 bases, the J end lost 2 bases, and 14 bases lay between the germline ends. Per germline, CDR1 KGHSH and CDR2 LQKENI. CDR3 length: 16 amino acids. DNA for the CDR3: TGTGCCAGCTCACCCAATGAACCTGGGGCCTACAATGAGCAGTTCTTC. Residues: CASSPNEPGAYNEQFF.

The CDR3 DNA is TGTGCCACCAGCGCACAGTTTGAAGCTTTCTTT. Translating it yields CATSAQFEAFF. This chain links TRBV15 with TRBJ1-1, with D uncertain. Germline CDR1 and CDR2: LNHNV and YYDKDF (reference sequence). Trimming stripped 5 bases from V and 7 bases from J, with 8 bases between. The CDR3 has 11 residues.

The V call is TRBV5-4, the J call TRBJ2-1; D call uncertain. Germline V gives CDR1 SGHNT, CDR2 YYREEE (reference sequence). The V and J ends lost 3 bases and 7 bases respectively, with 8 bases between them. The length of the CDR3 is 12 residues. CDR3 sequence (DNA): TGTGCCAGCAGCTACCCTCGTAATGAGCAGTTCTTC. This codes for CASSYPRNEQFF.

V gene TRBV27 combines with J gene TRBJ1-1, with D possibly TRBD1 on 6 matching bases. CDR3 length equals 14 residues. The ends were cut back, 3 bases at V and 2 bases at J, with 10 bases in the middle. Germline values: CDR1 MNHEY, CDR2 SMNVEV (reference sequence). The CDR3 here is CASSFHRVNTEAFF. CDR3 in DNA: TGTGCCAGCAGTTTCCACAGGGTAAACACTGAAGCTTTCTTT.